This TCR beta chain stems from a study of CD8 T cells in Susac syndrome. Study-level results: In its TCR sequencing and HLA analysis, the study acknowledged that the number of individuals was relatively small.

Per the germline V gene, CDR1 is LNHDA and CDR2 is SQIVND (reference sequence). The CDR3 runs 16 residues. Trimming at V came to 5 bases and at J to 4 bases, leaving 7 bases not matched to a gene. Negative isolation yielded the CD8+ and CD4+ T cells, while FACS enriched the TEMRA cells. cDNA came from roughly 0.53 to 1 ug RNA primed by random hexamers. One entry per CDR3 protein, called by TCRdb with MiXCR from the immunoSEQ multiplex PCR reads. The table includes 100,000 to 150,000 distinct CDR3 sequences, 65% to 90% detected once. In regard to this clonotype: Antigen unknown.

This receptor was taken from a human donor with multiple sclerosis. The V gene is TRBV19, the J gene TRBJ2-2, with 10 positions matching TRBD2. Sample: CD8+ T cells from PBMCs. CDR3 in amino acids: CASSFGLADLTGELFF. CDR3 in DNA: TGTGCCAGTAGTTTTGGACTAGCGGACCTCACCGGGGAGCTGTTTTTT.